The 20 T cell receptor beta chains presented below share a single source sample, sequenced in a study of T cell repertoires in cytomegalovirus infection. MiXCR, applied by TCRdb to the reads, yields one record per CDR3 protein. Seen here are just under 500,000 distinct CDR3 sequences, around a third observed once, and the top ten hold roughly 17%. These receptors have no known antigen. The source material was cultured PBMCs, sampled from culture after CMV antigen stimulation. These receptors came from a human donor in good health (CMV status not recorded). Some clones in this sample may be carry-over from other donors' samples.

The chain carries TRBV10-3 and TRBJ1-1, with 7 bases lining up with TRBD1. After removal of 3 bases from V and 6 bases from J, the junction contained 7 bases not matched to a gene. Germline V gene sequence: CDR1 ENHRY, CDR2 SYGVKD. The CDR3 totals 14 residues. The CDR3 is CAISEGSQGAEAFF. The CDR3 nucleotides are TGTGCCATCAGTGAAGGCAGCCAGGGGGCTGAAGCTTTCTTT.

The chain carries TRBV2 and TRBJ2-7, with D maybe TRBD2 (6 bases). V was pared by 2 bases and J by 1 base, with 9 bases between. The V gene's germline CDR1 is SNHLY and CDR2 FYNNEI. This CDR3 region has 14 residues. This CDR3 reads CASSERETSYEQYF. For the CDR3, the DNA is TGTGCCAGCAGTGAACGGGAGACTTCCTACGAGCAGTACTTC.

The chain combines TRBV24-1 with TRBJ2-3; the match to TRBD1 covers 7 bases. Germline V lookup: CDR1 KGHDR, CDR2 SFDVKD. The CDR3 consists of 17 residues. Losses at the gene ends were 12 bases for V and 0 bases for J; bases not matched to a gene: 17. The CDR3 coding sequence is TGTGCCGCTAAATGCCGGGACAGACCATCTAGCACAGATACGCAGTATTTT. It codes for CAAKCRDRPSSTDTQYF.

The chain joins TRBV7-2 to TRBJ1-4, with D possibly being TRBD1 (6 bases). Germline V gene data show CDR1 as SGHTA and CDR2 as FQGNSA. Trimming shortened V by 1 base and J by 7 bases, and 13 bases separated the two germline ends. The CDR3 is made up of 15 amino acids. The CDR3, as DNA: TGTGCCAGCAGCTTAGTGGGGGCGCGGGGTGAAAAACTGTTTTTT. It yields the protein CASSLVGARGEKLFF.

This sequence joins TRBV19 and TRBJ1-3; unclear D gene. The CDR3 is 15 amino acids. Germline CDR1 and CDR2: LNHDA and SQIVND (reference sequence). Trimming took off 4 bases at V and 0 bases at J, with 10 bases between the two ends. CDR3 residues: CASSTIQSSGNTIYF. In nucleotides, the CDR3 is TGTGCCAGTAGTACTATTCAGAGCTCTGGAAACACCATATATTTT.

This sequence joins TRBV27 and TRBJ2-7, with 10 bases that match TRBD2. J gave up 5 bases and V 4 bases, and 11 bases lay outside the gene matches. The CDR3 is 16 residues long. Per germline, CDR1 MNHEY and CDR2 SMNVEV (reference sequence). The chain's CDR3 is CASSCPSGGATDEQYV. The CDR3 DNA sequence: TGTGCCAGCAGTTGCCCGAGCGGGGGGGCTACGGACGAGCAGTACGTC.

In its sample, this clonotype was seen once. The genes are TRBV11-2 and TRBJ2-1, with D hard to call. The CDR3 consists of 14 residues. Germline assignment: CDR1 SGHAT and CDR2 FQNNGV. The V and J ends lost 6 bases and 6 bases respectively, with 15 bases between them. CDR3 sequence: CASSSASPPNEQFF. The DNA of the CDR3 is TGTGCCAGCAGTTCGGCGAGCCCTCCCAATGAGCAGTTCTTC.

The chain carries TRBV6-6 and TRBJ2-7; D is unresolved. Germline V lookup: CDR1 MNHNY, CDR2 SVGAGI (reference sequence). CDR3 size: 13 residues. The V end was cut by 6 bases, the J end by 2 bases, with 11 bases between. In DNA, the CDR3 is TGTGCCAGCAGCACACTTCGACCCTACGAGCAGTACTTC. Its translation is CASSTLRPYEQYF.

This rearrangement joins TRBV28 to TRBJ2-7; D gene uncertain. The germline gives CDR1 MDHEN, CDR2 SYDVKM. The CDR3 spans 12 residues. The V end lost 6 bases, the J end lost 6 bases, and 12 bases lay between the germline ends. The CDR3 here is CASSPVRVEQYF. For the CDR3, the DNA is TGTGCCAGCAGCCCGGTGCGCGTCGAGCAGTACTTC.

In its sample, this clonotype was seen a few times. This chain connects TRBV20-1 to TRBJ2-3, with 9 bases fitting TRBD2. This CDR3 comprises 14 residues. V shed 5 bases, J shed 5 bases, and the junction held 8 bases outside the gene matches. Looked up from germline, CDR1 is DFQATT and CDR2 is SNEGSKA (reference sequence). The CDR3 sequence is CSAPWLAGLDTQYF. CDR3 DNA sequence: TGCAGTGCTCCGTGGCTAGCGGGACTAGATACGCAGTATTTT.

This chain's CDR3 is CASSRQTAGNTEAFF. The CDR3, as DNA: TGCGCCAGCAGCCGGCAAACGGCAGGGAACACTGAAGCTTTCTTT. The chain combines TRBV5-1 with TRBJ1-1; no definite D call. The length of the CDR3 is 15 residues. CDR1 and CDR2 from the germline V gene are SGHRS and YFSETQ. V lost 4 bases, J lost 1 base, and 14 bases lay in between.

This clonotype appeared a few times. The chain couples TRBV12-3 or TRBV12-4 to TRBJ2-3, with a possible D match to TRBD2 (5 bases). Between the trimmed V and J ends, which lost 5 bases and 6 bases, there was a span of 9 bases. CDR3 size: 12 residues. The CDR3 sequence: CASSEAADTQYF. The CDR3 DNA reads TGTGCCAGCAGTGAAGCGGCTGATACGCAGTATTTT.

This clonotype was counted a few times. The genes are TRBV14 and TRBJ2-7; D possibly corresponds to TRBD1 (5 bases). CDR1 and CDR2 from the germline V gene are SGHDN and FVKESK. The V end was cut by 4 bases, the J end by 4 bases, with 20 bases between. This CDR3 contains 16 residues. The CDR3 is CASSRLRITGLYEQYF. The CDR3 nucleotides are TGTGCCAGCAGCCGGTTAAGGATTACAGGCCTGTACGAGCAGTACTTC. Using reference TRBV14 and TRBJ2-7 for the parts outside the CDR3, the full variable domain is EAGVTQFPSHSVIEKGQTVTLRCDPISGHDNLYWYRRVMGKEIKFLLHFVKESKQDESGMPNNRFLAERTGGTYSTLKVQPAELEDSGVYFCASSRLRITGLYEQYFGPGTRLTVT.

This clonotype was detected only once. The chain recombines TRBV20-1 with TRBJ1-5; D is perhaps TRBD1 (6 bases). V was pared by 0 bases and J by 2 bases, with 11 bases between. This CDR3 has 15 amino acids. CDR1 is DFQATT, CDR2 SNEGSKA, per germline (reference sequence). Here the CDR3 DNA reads TGCAGTGCTAGAGAAGGGGGAAGAGGCAATCAGCCCCAGCATTTT. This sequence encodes CSAREGGRGNQPQHF.

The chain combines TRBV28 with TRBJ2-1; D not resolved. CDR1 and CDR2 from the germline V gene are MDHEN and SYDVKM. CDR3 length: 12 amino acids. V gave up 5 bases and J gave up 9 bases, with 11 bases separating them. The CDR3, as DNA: TGTGCCAGCAGTACCCCTTTAAGTGAGCAGTTCTTC. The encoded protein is CASSTPLSEQFF.

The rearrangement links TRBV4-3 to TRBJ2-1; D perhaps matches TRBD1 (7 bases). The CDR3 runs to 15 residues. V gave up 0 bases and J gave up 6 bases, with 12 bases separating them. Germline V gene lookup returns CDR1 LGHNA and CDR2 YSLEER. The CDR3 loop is CASSQDSGGGNEQFF. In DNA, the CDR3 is TGCGCCAGCAGCCAAGATTCAGGGGGAGGCAATGAGCAGTTCTTC.

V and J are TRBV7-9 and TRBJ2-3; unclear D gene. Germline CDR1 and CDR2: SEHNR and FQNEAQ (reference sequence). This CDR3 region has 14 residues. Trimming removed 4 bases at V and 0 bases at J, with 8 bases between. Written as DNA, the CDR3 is TGTGCCAGCAGCTGGACCAAGAGCACAGATACGCAGTATTTT. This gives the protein CASSWTKSTDTQYF. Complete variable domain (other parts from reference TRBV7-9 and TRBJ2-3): DTGVSQNPRHKITKRGQNVTFRCDPISEHNRLYWYRQTLGQGPEFLTYFQNEAQLEKSRLLSDRFSAERPKGSFSTLEIQRTEQGDSAMYLCASSWTKSTDTQYFGPGTRLTVL.

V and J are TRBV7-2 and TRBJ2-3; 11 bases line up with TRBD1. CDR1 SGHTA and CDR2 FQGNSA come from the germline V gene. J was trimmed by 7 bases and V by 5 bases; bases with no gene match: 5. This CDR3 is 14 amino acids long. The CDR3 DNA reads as TGTGCCAGCAGCGATGGGACAGGGGGGTATACGCAGTATTTT. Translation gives CASSDGTGGYTQYF.

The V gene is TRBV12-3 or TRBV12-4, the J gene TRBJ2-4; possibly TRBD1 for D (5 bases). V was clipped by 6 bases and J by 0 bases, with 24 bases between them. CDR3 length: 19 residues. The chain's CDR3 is CASSRHAALDNLAKNIQYF. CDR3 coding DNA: TGTGCCAGCAGCCGGCATGCTGCACTGGACAATCTAGCCAAAAACATTCAGTACTTC.

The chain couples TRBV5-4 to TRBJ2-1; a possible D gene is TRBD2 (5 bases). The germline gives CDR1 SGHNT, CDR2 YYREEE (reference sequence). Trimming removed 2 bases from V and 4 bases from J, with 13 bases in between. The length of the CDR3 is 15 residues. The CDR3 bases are TGTGCCAGCAGCTTAGCGGTTGACCCTTACAATGAGCAGTTCTTC. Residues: CASSLAVDPYNEQFF.